These 7 T cell receptor beta chains originate from one sample sequenced in a study of blood T cell repertoires in COVID-19. Data came from immunoSEQ multiplex PCR; TCRdb stores just in-frame clones and leaves some out. This table holds about 430,000 clones, nearly 90% found once. Sequenced: PBMCs or T cells enriched from blood (not recorded which). These receptors originate from a woman aged 18-29 years who had been exposed to COVID-19.

This clone was seen once. The gene calls are TRBV18 and TRBJ2-3, with 14 positions matching TRBD2. Germline trimming cut 3 bases from V and 0 bases from J; bases unmatched to any gene: 8. Per the germline V gene, CDR1 is KGHSH and CDR2 is LQKENI. The CDR3 consists of 19 residues. In nucleotides, the CDR3 is TGTGCCAGCTCACCTCTTGGACTAGCGGGAGGAACTAGCACAGATACGCAGTATTTT. Residues: CASSPLGLAGGTSTDTQYF.

The count of this clone is one. The chain carries TRBV6-1 and TRBJ1-5, with D possibly matching TRBD1 (6 bases). V lost 3 bases to trimming and J lost 2 bases, with 8 bases between them. Germline loops: CDR1 MNHNS, CDR2 SASEGT. The CDR3 runs 14 residues. The CDR3 DNA follows: TGTGCCAGCAGTGACAGGGGTGGCAATCAGCCCCAGCATTTT. As protein: CASSDRGGNQPQHF.

The chain couples TRBV15 to TRBJ1-6; D remains ambiguous. Germline V gene sequence: CDR1 LNHNV, CDR2 YYDKDF (reference sequence). The V end lost 0 bases, the J end lost 9 bases, and 9 bases lay between the germline ends. CDR3 length equals 14 residues. The CDR3 reads CATSRERRGSPLHF. As DNA, the CDR3 is TGTGCCACCAGCAGAGAGAGGCGGGGTTCACCCCTCCACTTT.

The sample holds one count of this clone. This chain uses TRBV15 with TRBJ2-1; TRBD2 aligns across 12 bases. Germline values: CDR1 LNHNV, CDR2 YYDKDF (reference sequence). V shed 1 base, J shed 9 bases, and the junction held 4 bases outside the gene matches. This CDR3 has 15 residues. CDR3 sequence reads: CATSRATSGSIEQFF. The CDR3, as DNA: TGTGCCACCAGCAGAGCGACTAGCGGGAGTATTGAGCAGTTCTTC.

Here the CDR3 DNA reads TGTGCCAGCAGCTTATGGGCAGGGTGGGACAATGAGCAGTTCTTC. Translated, it gives CASSLWAGWDNEQFF. V gene TRBV7-9 combines with J gene TRBJ2-1; D is possibly TRBD1 (5 bases). Trimming pared 2 bases from V and 5 bases from J, leaving 13 bases between. Germline V gives CDR1 SEHNR, CDR2 FQNEAQ (reference sequence). The CDR3 has 15 amino acids.

The J gene is TRBJ1-2, the V gene TRBV28; D might be TRBD1 (6 bases). Germline CDR1 reads MDHEN; CDR2 reads SYDVKM. The CDR3 has 15 amino acids. V was pared by 6 bases and J by 3 bases, with 17 bases between. CDR3 bases: TGTGCCAGCAGCCGTGCATGGGGGGGCGACTATGGCTACACCTTC. It translates to CASSRAWGGDYGYTF.

This clone was seen more than once but under ten times. The rearrangement uses TRBV11-2 and TRBJ1-2, with 7 bases lining up with TRBD1. Germline-derived CDR1 and CDR2 are SGHAT and FQNNGV. Trimming took 5 bases from V and 5 from J; bases not matched to a gene: 2. This CDR3 is 12 amino acids long. This CDR3 is CASSAQGYGYTF. DNA of the CDR3: TGTGCCAGCAGCGCACAGGGGTATGGCTACACCTTC.